This T cell receptor (beta chain) was found in a study of T-cell memory formation after mild COVID-19. Looked up from germline, CDR1 is SGHAT and CDR2 is FQDESV (reference sequence). The V and J ends lost 3 bases and 4 bases, in that order; junction bases with no gene match: 7. This CDR3 is built from 15 residues. MiXCR, run by TCRdb on the 5' RACE reads, gives a single entry per CDR3 protein. The sample yields 350,000 to 400,000 distinct CDR3 sequences, around 21% seen once. The TCR was taken from an adult woman who had mild COVID-19 (a few samples of this study predate the infection). Cell type and time point are not known. The J gene is TRBJ2-7, the V gene TRBV11-1; 9 positions agree with TRBD2. Material: PBMCs or a T cell subset sorted from them (not recorded which). The CDR3 sequence is CASSFEASGAYEQYF. CDR3 nucleotides: TGTGCCAGCAGCTTCGAGGCTAGCGGGGCATACGAGCAGTACTTC.